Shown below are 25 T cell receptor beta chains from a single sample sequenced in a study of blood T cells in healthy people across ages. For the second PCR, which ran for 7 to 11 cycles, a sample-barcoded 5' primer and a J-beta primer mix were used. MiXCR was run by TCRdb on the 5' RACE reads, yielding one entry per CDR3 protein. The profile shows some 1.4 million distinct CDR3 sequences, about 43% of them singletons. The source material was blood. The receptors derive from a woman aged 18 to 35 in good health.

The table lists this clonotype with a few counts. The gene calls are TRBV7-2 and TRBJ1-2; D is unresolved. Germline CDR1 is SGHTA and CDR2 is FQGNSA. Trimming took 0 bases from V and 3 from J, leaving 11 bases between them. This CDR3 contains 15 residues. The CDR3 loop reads CASSLARGLDYGYTF. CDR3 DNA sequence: TGTGCCAGCAGCTTAGCTCGAGGGTTAGACTATGGCTACACCTTC.

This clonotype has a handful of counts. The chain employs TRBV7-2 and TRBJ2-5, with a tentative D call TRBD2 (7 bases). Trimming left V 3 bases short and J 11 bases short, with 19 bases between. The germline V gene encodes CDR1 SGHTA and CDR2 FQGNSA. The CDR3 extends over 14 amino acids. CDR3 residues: CASSFGTTHREQYF. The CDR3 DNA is TGTGCCAGCAGCTTCGGGACTACCCACAGGGAGCAGTACTTC. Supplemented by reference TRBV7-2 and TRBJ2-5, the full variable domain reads GAGVSQSPSNKVTEKGKDVELRCDPISGHTALYWYRQSLGQGLEFLIYFQGNSAPDKSGLPSDRFSAERTGGSVSTLTIQRTQQEDSAVYLCASSFGTTHREQYFGPGTRLLVL.

The CDR3 here is CASSSDGTRYGYTF. In DNA form, the CDR3 reads TGTGCCAGCAGCTCAGACGGGACCCGCTATGGCTACACCTTC. The rearrangement uses TRBV6-5 and TRBJ1-2; possible D gene TRBD1, 5 bases. The CDR3 consists of 14 residues. V was shortened by 6 bases and J by 4 bases, with 15 bases between the two germline ends. The V gene's germline CDR1 is MNHEY and CDR2 SVGAGI.

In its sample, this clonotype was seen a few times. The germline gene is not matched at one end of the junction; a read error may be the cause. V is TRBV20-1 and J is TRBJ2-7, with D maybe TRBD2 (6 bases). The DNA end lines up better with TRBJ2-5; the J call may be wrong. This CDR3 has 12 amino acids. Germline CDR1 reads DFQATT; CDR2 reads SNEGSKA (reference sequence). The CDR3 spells CIARRGQETQYF. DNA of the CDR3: TGCATTGCTCGGCGGGGCCAAGAGACCCAGTACTTC.

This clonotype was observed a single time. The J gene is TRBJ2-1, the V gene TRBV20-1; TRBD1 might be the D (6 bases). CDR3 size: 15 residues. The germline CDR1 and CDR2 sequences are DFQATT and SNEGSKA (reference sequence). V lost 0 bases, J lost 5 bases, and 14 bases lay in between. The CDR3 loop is CSARDGQDRHNEQFF. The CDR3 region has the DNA TGCAGTGCTAGAGATGGGCAGGACAGACACAATGAGCAGTTCTTC.

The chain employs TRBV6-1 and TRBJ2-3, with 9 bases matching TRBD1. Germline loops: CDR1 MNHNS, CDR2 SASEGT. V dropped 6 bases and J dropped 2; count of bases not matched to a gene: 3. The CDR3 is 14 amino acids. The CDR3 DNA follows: TGTGCCAGCAGCGACAGGGGGAACACAGATACGCAGTATTTT. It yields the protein CASSDRGNTDTQYF.

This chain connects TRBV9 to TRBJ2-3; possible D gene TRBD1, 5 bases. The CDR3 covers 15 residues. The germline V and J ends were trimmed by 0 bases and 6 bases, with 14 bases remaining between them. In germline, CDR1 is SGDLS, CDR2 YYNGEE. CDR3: CASSVEFLGADTQYF. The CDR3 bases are TGTGCCAGCAGCGTAGAGTTCCTTGGGGCGGATACGCAGTATTTT.

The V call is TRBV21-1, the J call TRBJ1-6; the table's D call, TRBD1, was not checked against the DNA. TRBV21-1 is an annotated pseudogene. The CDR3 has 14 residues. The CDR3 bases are TGTGCCAGCAGCGTCTGGGACAGCTATTCACCCCTCCACTTT. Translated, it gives CASSVWDSYSPLHF.

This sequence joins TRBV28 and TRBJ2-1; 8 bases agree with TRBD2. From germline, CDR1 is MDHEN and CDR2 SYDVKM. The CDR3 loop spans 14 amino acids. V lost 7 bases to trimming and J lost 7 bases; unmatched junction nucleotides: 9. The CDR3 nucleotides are TGTGCCAGCATTTCGGGGGGGCCGGAGAATGAGCAGTTCTTC. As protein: CASISGGPENEQFF.

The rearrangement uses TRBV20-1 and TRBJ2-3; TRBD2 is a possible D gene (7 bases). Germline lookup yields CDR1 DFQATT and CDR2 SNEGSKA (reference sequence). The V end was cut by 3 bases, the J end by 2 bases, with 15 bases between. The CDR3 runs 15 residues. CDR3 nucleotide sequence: TGCAGTGCTAGGCTCAGGGGAGGGGACACAGATACGCAGTATTTT. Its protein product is CSARLRGGDTDTQYF.

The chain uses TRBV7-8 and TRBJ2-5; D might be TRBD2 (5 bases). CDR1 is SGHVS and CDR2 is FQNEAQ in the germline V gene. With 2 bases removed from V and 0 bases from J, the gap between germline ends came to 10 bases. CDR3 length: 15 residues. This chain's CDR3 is CASSLQRSYQETQYF. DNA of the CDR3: TGTGCCAGCAGCTTACAGCGGTCGTACCAAGAGACCCAGTACTTC.

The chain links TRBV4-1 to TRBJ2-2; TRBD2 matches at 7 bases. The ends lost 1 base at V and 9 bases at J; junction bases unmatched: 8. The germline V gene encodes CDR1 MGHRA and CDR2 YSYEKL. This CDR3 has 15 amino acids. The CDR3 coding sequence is TGCGCCAGCAGCCAAGGGACTAGTTTATTCAGGGAGCTGTTTTTT. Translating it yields CASSQGTSLFRELFF.

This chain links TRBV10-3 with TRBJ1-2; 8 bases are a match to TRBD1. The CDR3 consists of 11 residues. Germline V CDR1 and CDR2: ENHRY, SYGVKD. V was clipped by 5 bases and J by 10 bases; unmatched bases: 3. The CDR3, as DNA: TGTGCCATCAGTATGACAGGGGACTACACCTTC. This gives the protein CAISMTGDYTF.

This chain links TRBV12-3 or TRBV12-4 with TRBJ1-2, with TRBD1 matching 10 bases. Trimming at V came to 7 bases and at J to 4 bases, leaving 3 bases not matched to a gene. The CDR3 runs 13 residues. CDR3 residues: CASTWTGGYGYTF. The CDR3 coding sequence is TGTGCCAGCACCTGGACAGGGGGCTATGGCTACACCTTC.

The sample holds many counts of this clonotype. CDR3 loop: CSVEDRSGSSYNEQFF. CDR3 DNA: TGCAGCGTTGAAGATCGTAGCGGGAGTTCCTACAATGAGCAGTTCTTC. The chain recombines TRBV29-1 with TRBJ2-1; 9 bases match TRBD2. The length of the CDR3 is 16 residues. V shed 0 bases and J 1 base; nucleotides not matched to a gene: 4. Germline CDR1 and CDR2: SQVTM and ANQGSEA.

CDR3 nucleotide sequence: TGTGCCAGCAGCTCACCCCAAACGCTGGCGGGAGGGCAGTACTTC. Residues: CASSSPQTLAGGQYF. The chain uses TRBV7-9 and TRBJ2-5, with 9 nucleotides matching TRBD2. Germline CDR1 SEHNR, CDR2 FQNEAQ (reference sequence). With 4 bases clipped from V and 11 bases from J, the junction kept 14 bases outside the gene matches. The CDR3 is 15 residues long.

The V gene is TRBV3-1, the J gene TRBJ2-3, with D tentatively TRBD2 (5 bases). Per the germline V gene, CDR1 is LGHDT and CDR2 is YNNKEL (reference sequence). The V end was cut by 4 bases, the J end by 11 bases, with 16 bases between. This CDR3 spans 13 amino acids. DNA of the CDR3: TGTGCCAGCAGCCTAGGACTCCCGGGAAGGCAGTATTTT. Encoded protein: CASSLGLPGRQYF.

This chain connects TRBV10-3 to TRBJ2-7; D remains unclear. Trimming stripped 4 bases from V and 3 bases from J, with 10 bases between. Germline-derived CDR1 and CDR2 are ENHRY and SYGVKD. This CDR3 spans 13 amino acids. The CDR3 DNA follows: TGTGCCATCAGTGCTAGAGTGGGCTACGAGCAGTACTTC. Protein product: CAISARVGYEQYF.

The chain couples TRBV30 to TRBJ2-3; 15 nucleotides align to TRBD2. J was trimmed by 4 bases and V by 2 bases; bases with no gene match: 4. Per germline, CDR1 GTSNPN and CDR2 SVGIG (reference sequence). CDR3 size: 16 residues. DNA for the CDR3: TGTGCCTGGAGTCCGGGACTAGCGGGAGGTGCAGATACGCAGTATTTT. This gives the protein CAWSPGLAGGADTQYF.

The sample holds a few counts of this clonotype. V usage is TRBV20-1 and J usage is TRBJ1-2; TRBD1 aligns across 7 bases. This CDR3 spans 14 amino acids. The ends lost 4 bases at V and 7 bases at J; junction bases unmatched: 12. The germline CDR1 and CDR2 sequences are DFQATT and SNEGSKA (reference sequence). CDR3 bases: TGCAGTGCTAACCCGGACAGGACTCCCGGTGGCTACACCTTC. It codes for CSANPDRTPGGYTF.

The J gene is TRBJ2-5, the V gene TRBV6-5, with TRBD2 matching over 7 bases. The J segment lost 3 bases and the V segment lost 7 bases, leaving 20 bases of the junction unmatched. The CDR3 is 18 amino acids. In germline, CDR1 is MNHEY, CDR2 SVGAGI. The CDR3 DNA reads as TGTGCCAGCACTTCCTCACGACGGACTAGTGTCCGGAAAGAGACCCAGTACTTC. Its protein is CASTSSRRTSVRKETQYF.

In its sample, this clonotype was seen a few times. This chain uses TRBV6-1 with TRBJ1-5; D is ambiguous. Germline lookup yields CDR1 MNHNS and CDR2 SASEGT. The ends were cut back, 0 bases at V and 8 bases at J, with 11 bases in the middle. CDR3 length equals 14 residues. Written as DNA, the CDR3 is TGTGCCAGCAGTGAAGCGCGGGGTCTGGAGCCCCAGCATTTT. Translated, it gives CASSEARGLEPQHF.

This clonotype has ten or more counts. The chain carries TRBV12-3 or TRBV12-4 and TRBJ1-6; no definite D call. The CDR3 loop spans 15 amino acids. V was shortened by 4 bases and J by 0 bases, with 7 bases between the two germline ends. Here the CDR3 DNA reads TGTGCCAGCAGTTCTATCCGCTCCTATAATTCACCCCTCCACTTT. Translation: CASSSIRSYNSPLHF.

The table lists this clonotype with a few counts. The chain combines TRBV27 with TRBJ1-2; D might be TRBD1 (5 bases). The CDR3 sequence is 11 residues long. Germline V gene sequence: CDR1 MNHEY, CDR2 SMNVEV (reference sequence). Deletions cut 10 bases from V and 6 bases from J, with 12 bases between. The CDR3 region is CATLGPDGYTF. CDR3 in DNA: TGTGCCACCCTGGGACCCGATGGCTACACCTTC.

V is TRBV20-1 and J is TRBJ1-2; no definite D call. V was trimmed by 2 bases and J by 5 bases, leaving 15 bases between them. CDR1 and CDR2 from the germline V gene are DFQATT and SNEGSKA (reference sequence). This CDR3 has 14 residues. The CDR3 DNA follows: TGCAGTGCTAGACGTCAGTACGAGGGTTATGGCTACACCTTC. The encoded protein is CSARRQYEGYGYTF.